This TCR beta chain was sequenced during a study of blood T cells in healthy people across ages. Germline assignment: CDR1 SGHTA and CDR2 FQGNSA. This CDR3 is built from 16 residues. Trimming at V came to 2 bases and at J to 5 bases, leaving 7 bases not matched to a gene. Sample-barcoded 5' priming and a J-beta primer mix drove a second PCR of roughly 6 to 12 cycles. Every molecule of cDNA carried a tag from a template-switch adaptor with 12 random nucleotides. From each sample, at least 2.5 million paired-end reads containing CDR3 were obtained. TCRdb re-analysed the 5' RACE reads in MiXCR, keeping a single row per CDR3 protein. This sample yields approximately 2,000,000 distinct CDR3 sequences, of which around 42% are seen a single time; 23% belongs to the top ten. This clonotype has only one observation. The antigen is unknown. Study-level points and caveats: Naive T cell percentage showed a strong correlation with the diversity of TCR beta.

Input material: blood. The sequence came from a human donor in good health. J is TRBJ2-1 and V is TRBV7-2; 9 positions agree with TRBD2. CDR3 DNA sequence: TGTGCCAGCAGCTTAAGAACTAGCGGGTCGCACAATGAGCAGTTCTTC. Translation: CASSLRTSGSHNEQFF.